The 18 T cell receptor beta chains listed next were all sequenced from one sample in a study of CD8+CD57+ T cells in acquired aplastic anemia. Sequencing involved patients with CD8+CD57+ cell expansion previously shown by flow cytometry. Genomic DNA constituted the template upon which TCR beta VDJ and CDR3 profiling was performed. Using its own MiXCR run on the reads, TCRdb lists one record per CDR3 protein. The data contain over 150,000 distinct CDR3 sequences, 40% to 55% of them singletons. The sample taken for sequencing was sorted CD4+, CD8+, or CD8+CD57+ T cells (not recorded which) from PBMCs. These receptors were taken from a human donor with aplastic anemia.

This sequence joins TRBV19 and TRBJ2-7; 9 positions agree with TRBD1. This CDR3 has 14 residues. V lost 6 bases and J lost 1; bases outside the gene matches: 4. Per germline, CDR1 LNHDA and CDR2 SQIVND (reference sequence). CDR3 nucleotides: TGTGCCAGTAGGGGGACAGGGCGATCCTACGAGCAGTACTTC. The encoded protein is CASRGTGRSYEQYF.

The rearrangement links TRBV24-1 to TRBJ2-1, with D maybe TRBD1 (6 bases). V was clipped by 9 bases and J by 2 bases, with 16 bases between them. Germline assignment: CDR1 KGHDR and CDR2 SFDVKD. The CDR3 runs to 15 residues. CDR3 sequence reads: CATGETGRAYNEQFF. Here the CDR3 DNA reads TGTGCCACCGGGGAGACAGGACGCGCCTACAATGAGCAGTTCTTC.

The rearrangement links TRBV24-1 to TRBJ1-5; D gene uncertain. The CDR3 runs 10 residues. Germline-derived CDR1 and CDR2 are KGHDR and SFDVKD. With 12 bases removed from V and 5 bases from J, the gap between germline ends came to 7 bases. CDR3 amino acids: CAAGDQPQHF. The CDR3 DNA sequence: TGTGCCGCCGGCGATCAGCCCCAGCATTTT.

The chain couples TRBV19 to TRBJ1-2; TRBD1 agrees at 9 bases. The CDR3 totals 12 residues. Losses at the gene ends were 9 bases for V and 3 bases for J; bases not matched to a gene: 2. Germline V CDR1 and CDR2: LNHDA, SQIVND (reference sequence). The CDR3 sequence is CASRTGDYGYTF. CDR3 nucleotides: TGTGCCAGCCGGACAGGGGACTATGGCTACACCTTC.

The CDR3 DNA follows: TGTGCCAGCAAAACTAGCGGGGGGGTCCAAGAGACCCAGTACTTC. Protein sequence: CASKTSGGVQETQYF. This chain links TRBV2 with TRBJ2-5; TRBD2 matches 13 bases. CDR1 SNHLY and CDR2 FYNNEI come from the germline V gene. The CDR3 totals 15 residues. The V and J ends lost 7 bases and 1 base, in that order; junction bases with no gene match: 3.

The chain uses TRBV7-9 and TRBJ2-7, with TRBD1 as a possible D gene (6 bases). The CDR3 contains 16 residues. V gave up 1 base and J gave up 0 bases, with 13 bases separating them. Germline-derived CDR1 and CDR2 are SEHNR and FQNEAQ (reference sequence). The CDR3 region is CASSLESRGPSYEQYF. In DNA, the CDR3 is TGTGCCAGCAGCTTAGAATCCAGGGGACCCTCCTACGAGCAGTACTTC.

A remark on this clonotype: This likely comes from a read error, as the CDR3 has no conserved phenylalanine or tryptophan at its end. V and J are TRBV20-1 and TRBJ2-1; no clear D. Germline CDR1 reads DFQATT; CDR2 reads SNEGSKA (reference sequence). V shed 3 bases and J shed 6 bases, with 21 bases lying between them. This CDR3 has 16 residues. CDR3 loop: CSARPQGGWVSNEQFS. CDR3 in DNA: TGCAGTGCTAGGCCCCAAGGCGGTTGGGTAAGCAATGAGCAGTTCTCC.

This clonotype appeared many times. The chain combines TRBV5-6 with TRBJ2-3; no reliable D call. Per germline, CDR1 SGHDT and CDR2 YYEEEE. The V gene lost 6 bases and the J gene lost 2 bases, with 13 bases spanning the gap. CDR3 size: 14 residues. This CDR3 is CASTSGYTTDTQYF. The CDR3, as DNA: TGTGCCAGCACTTCGGGCTACACCACAGATACGCAGTATTTT.

This clonotype was counted ten times or more. This sequence joins TRBV24-1 and TRBJ1-4, with D hard to call. CDR1 and CDR2 (germline): KGHDR, SFDVKD. Deletions cut 7 bases from V and 0 bases from J, with 5 bases between. The CDR3 is 13 amino acids. The CDR3 region has the DNA TGTGCCACCAGGGATGCAACTAATGAAAAACTGTTTTTT. Protein sequence: CATRDATNEKLFF.

The V call is TRBV12-3 or TRBV12-4, the J call TRBJ2-5; the D gene is possibly TRBD2 (6 bases). This CDR3 has 13 residues. V shed 6 bases and J shed 4 bases, with 12 bases lying between them. The CDR3 here is CASRFSGVETQYF. Here the CDR3 DNA reads TGTGCCAGCAGATTTAGCGGAGTAGAGACCCAGTACTTC.

This clonotype was found many times. This sequence joins TRBV20-1 and TRBJ1-6; possible D gene TRBD1, 5 bases. V shed 4 bases and J shed 7 bases, with 14 bases lying between them. The germline CDR1 and CDR2 sequences are DFQATT and SNEGSKA (reference sequence). This CDR3 is built from 14 residues. The CDR3 sequence is CSATTGHENSPLHF. CDR3 in DNA: TGCAGTGCTACGACCGGACACGAAAATTCACCCCTCCACTTT.

This clonotype has at least ten counts. The rearrangement joins TRBV6-1 to TRBJ1-2; no firm D call. The CDR3 contains 12 residues. Germline CDR1 reads MNHNS; CDR2 reads SASEGT. Between the trimmed V and J ends, which lost 5 bases and 9 bases, there was a span of 13 bases. The CDR3 bases are TGTGCCAGCAGTAGTCCCTCGATGCGCTACACCTTC. Protein product: CASSSPSMRYTF.

The table lists this clonotype with many counts. The rearrangement joins TRBV19 to TRBJ1-2, with D perhaps matching TRBD1 (6 bases). V lost 5 bases and J lost 9, with 13 bases in between. The germline CDR1 and CDR2 sequences are LNHDA and SQIVND (reference sequence). The CDR3 contains 12 residues. The CDR3 DNA reads as TGTGCCAGTAGTCCCCAGGACAGAAGCTACACCTTC. This gives the protein CASSPQDRSYTF. The full variable domain, its missing parts supplied by reference TRBV19 and TRBJ1-2, is DGGITQSPKYLFRKEGQNVTLSCEQNLNHDAMYWYRQDPGQGLRLIYYSQIVNDFQKGDIAEGYSVSREKKESFPLTVTSAQKNPTAFYLCASSPQDRSYTFGSGTRLTVV.

At least ten counts were recorded for this clonotype. The chain carries TRBV30 and TRBJ1-1; D is unresolved. The CDR3 totals 10 residues. V gave up 4 bases and J gave up 10 bases, with 10 bases separating them. Germline V CDR1 and CDR2: GTSNPN, SVGIG (reference sequence). The CDR3 DNA is TGTGCCTGGATCCGCGGACGAGCTTTCTTT. It codes for CAWIRGRAFF.

The gene calls are TRBV6-5 and TRBJ1-3, with 10 positions matching TRBD1. The CDR3 is 15 residues long. Germline V gene lookup returns CDR1 MNHEY and CDR2 SVGAGI. V shed 2 bases, J shed 4 bases, and the junction held 2 bases outside the gene matches. In DNA form, the CDR3 reads TGTGCCAGCAGTTACGGGACAGGGGCCGGAAACACCATATATTTT. It codes for CASSYGTGAGNTIYF.

A note on this clonotype: A single base separates this from a much larger clone, so it may be a read error. The V and J genes are TRBV4-2 and TRBJ1-4, with a tentative D call TRBD1 (6 bases). Trimming shortened V by 4 bases and J by 3 bases, and 12 bases separated the two germline ends. The CDR3 is made up of 15 amino acids. Germline V gives CDR1 LGHNA, CDR2 YNFKEQ. The CDR3 reads CASSPDGGPNEKLFF. The CDR3 nucleotides are TGTGCCAGCAGCCCCGACGGGGGGCCTAATGAAAAACTGTTTTTT.

Turning to this clonotype: This may be a read error: a much more frequent sequence differs by one nucleotide. No conserved phenylalanine or tryptophan is present at the end of the CDR3, so a read error is the likely explanation. This chain connects TRBV7-8 to TRBJ1-3; no clear D gene. With 0 bases removed from V and 1 base from J, the gap between germline ends came to 7 bases. This CDR3 contains 15 residues. CDR1 and CDR2 from the germline V gene are SGHVS and FQNEAQ. CDR3 loop: CASSLARGSGNTIYC. CDR3 bases: TGTGCCAGCAGCTTAGCGCGCGGGTCTGGAAACACCATATATTGT.

This clonotype was seen ten or more times. The gene calls are TRBV7-9 and TRBJ1-5; no definite D call. Germline-derived CDR1 and CDR2 are SEHNR and FQNEAQ (reference sequence). Trimming took off 3 bases at V and 6 bases at J, with 12 bases between the two ends. There are 14 residues in the CDR3. CDR3 in amino acids: CASSLQASVQPQHF. The CDR3, as DNA: TGTGCCAGCAGCTTGCAGGCCTCTGTTCAGCCCCAGCATTTT.